The 26 T cell receptor beta chains reported below all come from one sample, sequenced in a study of blood T cell repertoires in COVID-19. Data came from immunoSEQ multiplex PCR; TCRdb stores just in-frame clones and leaves some out. The repertoire has around 250,000 clones, more than 75% of them found once; the top ten carry roughly 2%. The specimen sequenced was PBMCs or T cells enriched from blood (not recorded which). Receptor source: a woman aged 50 to 60 who had recovered from COVID-19.

DNA for the CDR3: TGTGCCAGCAGCTTAGATATCAGGGTGGTGAATACGCAGTATTTT. Its translation: CASSLDIRVVNTQYF. The chain combines TRBV7-9 with TRBJ2-3; perhaps TRBD1 as D (5 bases). The CDR3 contains 15 residues. Germline V CDR1 and CDR2: SEHNR, FQNEAQ (reference sequence). Trimming stripped 1 base from V and 7 bases from J, with 15 bases between.

The V and J genes are TRBV5-1 and TRBJ2-3; TRBD2 agrees at 13 bases. The ends lost 4 bases at V and 5 bases at J; junction bases unmatched: 7. This CDR3 is 16 amino acids long. Per the germline V gene, CDR1 is SGHRS and CDR2 is YFSETQ. The CDR3 bases are TGCGCCAGCAGCAGAGGACTAGCGGGAGAGCTAGATACGCAGTATTTT. Its protein product is CASSRGLAGELDTQYF.

V usage is TRBV13 and J usage is TRBJ2-7; D is unresolved. The CDR3 consists of 13 residues. V lost 5 bases and J 0 bases, leaving 8 bases between the germline ends. Germline V gene lookup returns CDR1 PRHDT and CDR2 FYEKMQ (reference sequence). The CDR3 DNA sequence: TGTGCCAGCAGCCTAAGGAGCTCCTACGAGCAGTACTTC. Amino acids: CASSLRSSYEQYF. Using reference TRBV13 and TRBJ2-7 for the parts outside the CDR3, the full variable domain is AAGVIQSPRHLIKEKRETATLKCYPIPRHDTVYWYQQGPGQDPQFLISFYEKMQSDKGSIPDRFSAQQFSDYHSELNMSSLELGDSALYFCASSLRSSYEQYFGPGTRLTVT.

This clone appeared once. This chain uses TRBV7-9 with TRBJ1-5; TRBD1 might be the D (5 bases). This CDR3 contains 15 residues. CDR1 is SEHNR and CDR2 is FQNEAQ in the germline V gene (reference sequence). Trimming took 1 base from V and 4 from J, leaving 11 bases between them. The CDR3 bases are TGTGCCAGCAGCTTAGGCGGGGGGAATAATCAGCCCCAGCATTTT. Its translation is CASSLGGGNNQPQHF. The whole variable domain, remainder taken from reference TRBV7-9 and TRBJ1-5, is DTGVSQNPRHKITKRGQNVTFRCDPISEHNRLYWYRQTLGQGPEFLTYFQNEAQLEKSRLLSDRFSAERPKGSFSTLEIQRTEQGDSAMYLCASSLGGGNNQPQHFGDGTRLSIL.

The gene calls are TRBV12-3 or TRBV12-4 and TRBJ2-7, with TRBD1 identical over 7 bases. The CDR3 extends over 13 amino acids. Trimming cost V 10 bases and J 0 bases; bases outside gene matches: 6. The CDR3 bases are TGTGCCATTGGGGACAGTAGCTCCTACGAGCAGTACTTC. It codes for CAIGDSSSYEQYF.

The chain recombines TRBV7-8 with TRBJ2-7; 7 nucleotides agree with TRBD2. The CDR3 is made up of 15 amino acids. Trimming at V came to 4 bases and at J to 3 bases, leaving 9 bases not matched to a gene. Germline loops: CDR1 SGHVS, CDR2 FQNEAQ. This CDR3 is CASSYRDYEFYEQYF. CDR3 DNA: TGTGCCAGCAGCTACCGGGACTACGAATTCTACGAGCAGTACTTC. Filled out from reference TRBV7-8 and TRBJ2-7, the complete variable domain reads GAGVSQSPRYKVAKRGQDVALRCDPISGHVSLFWYQQALGQGPEFLTYFQNEAQLDKSGLPSDRFFAERPEGSVSTLKIQRTQQEDSAVYLCASSYRDYEFYEQYFGPGTRLTVT.

V gene TRBV30 combines with J gene TRBJ1-1, with D possibly being TRBD1 (5 bases). In germline, CDR1 is GTSNPN, CDR2 SVGIG (reference sequence). CDR3 length: 13 residues. Between the trimmed V and J ends, which lost 6 bases and 10 bases, there was a span of 21 bases. DNA for the CDR3: TGTGCCTGCCCGCCTCCCCAAGGAACAGGAGCTTTCTTT. Translated, it gives CACPPPQGTGAFF.

The rearrangement uses TRBV12-3 or TRBV12-4 and TRBJ2-1, with D perhaps TRBD1 (6 bases). V was clipped by 6 bases and J by 9 bases, with 12 bases between them. CDR3 size: 12 residues. The DNA of the CDR3 is TGTGCCAGCAGCATACAGGGAGCTGAGCAGTTCTTC. Its translation: CASSIQGAEQFF.

The chain links TRBV29-1 to TRBJ2-7, with TRBD1 matching 7 bases. The V gene end was trimmed by 6 bases and the J gene end by 2 bases; junction bases not matched to a gene: 7. The germline V gene has CDR1 SQVTM and CDR2 ANQGSEA. The CDR3 has 13 residues. Here the CDR3 reads CSVLTDRTYEQYF. As DNA, the CDR3 is TGCAGCGTACTAACGGACAGGACCTACGAGCAGTACTTC.

This chain joins TRBV15 and TRBJ2-2, with D perhaps matching TRBD1 (6 bases). Germline V lookup: CDR1 LNHNV, CDR2 YYDKDF (reference sequence). The ends were cut back, 7 bases at V and 1 base at J, with 10 bases in the middle. This CDR3 contains 14 residues. In DNA, the CDR3 is TGTGCCACCACGCCGGGACAGAACACCGGGGAGCTGTTTTTT. Translated: CATTPGQNTGELFF.

V gene TRBV11-2 combines with J gene TRBJ2-7; 9 bases match TRBD1. The V and J ends lost 4 bases and 3 bases, in that order; junction bases with no gene match: 4. The CDR3 totals 14 residues. Germline V lookup: CDR1 SGHAT, CDR2 FQNNGV. CDR3 protein: CASSYRDRDYEQYF. CDR3 sequence (DNA): TGTGCCAGCAGCTACCGGGACAGGGACTACGAGCAGTACTTC.

This clone was seen only a few times. In DNA form, the CDR3 reads TGTGCCAGCAGCTTAGCTAGCGGGAGGGAACAAGAGACCCAGTACTTC. This translates into CASSLASGREQETQYF. The chain carries TRBV7-2 and TRBJ2-5, with 11 bases that match TRBD2. The CDR3 loop spans 16 amino acids. Germline-derived CDR1 and CDR2 are SGHTA and FQGNSA. Trimming cost V 0 bases and J 2 bases; bases outside gene matches: 2. The whole variable domain, remainder taken from reference TRBV7-2 and TRBJ2-5, is GAGVSQSPSNKVTEKGKDVELRCDPISGHTALYWYRQSLGQGLEFLIYFQGNSAPDKSGLPSDRFSAERTGGSVSTLTIQRTQQEDSAVYLCASSLASGREQETQYFGPGTRLLVL.

The chain joins TRBV27 to TRBJ1-1; 8 bases are a match to TRBD1. Germline values: CDR1 MNHEY, CDR2 SMNVEV (reference sequence). The CDR3 is 18 amino acids. Losses at the gene ends were 0 bases for V and 1 base for J; bases not matched to a gene: 10. The CDR3, as DNA: TGTGCCAGCAGTTTATCATTCCGGGACAGGACGCCGAACACTGAAGCTTTCTTT. Translation: CASSLSFRDRTPNTEAFF.

V and J are TRBV9 and TRBJ2-5; TRBD2 matches 9 bases. The CDR3 is made up of 18 amino acids. The V segment lost 3 bases and the J segment 3 bases; nucleotides outside the gene matches: 15. Germline assignment: CDR1 SGDLS and CDR2 YYNGEE. CDR3 coding DNA: TGTGCCAGCAGCGCGGGCCCCGACTGGGAGCGGGGGGAAGAGACCCAGTACTTC. This gives the protein CASSAGPDWERGEETQYF.

The chain recombines TRBV9 with TRBJ2-7, with a tentative D call TRBD1 (5 bases). The CDR3 contains 14 residues. From germline, CDR1 is SGDLS and CDR2 YYNGEE. The V end was cut by 0 bases, the J end by 2 bases, with 9 bases between. CDR3 bases: TGTGCCAGCAGCGTAGGGGGCCGGGCCTACGAGCAGTACTTC. As protein: CASSVGGRAYEQYF.

V gene TRBV25-1 combines with J gene TRBJ1-2, with TRBD1 identical over 7 bases. The CDR3 runs 15 residues. The ends lost 4 bases at V and 5 bases at J; junction bases unmatched: 10. In germline, CDR1 is MGHDK, CDR2 SYGVNS. The CDR3 spells CASSAGQVNQYGYTF. DNA for the CDR3: TGTGCCAGCAGTGCCGGACAGGTGAACCAATATGGCTACACCTTC.

In nucleotides, the CDR3 is TGTGCCAGCTCACTAGGGGGTAAAGAGCAGTACTTC. Translating gives CASSLGGKEQYF. The chain recombines TRBV18 with TRBJ2-7; the D gene is possibly TRBD1 (6 bases). Trimming removed 4 bases from V and 7 bases from J, with 11 bases in between. Germline loops: CDR1 KGHSH, CDR2 LQKENI. The CDR3 is made up of 12 amino acids.

Only a few counts were recorded for this clone. The rearrangement joins TRBV12-3 or TRBV12-4 to TRBJ2-7, with D possibly matching TRBD2 (5 bases). Trimming removed 5 bases from V and 10 bases from J, with 12 bases in between. The CDR3 totals 11 residues. The CDR3 loop is CASSRTLTQYF. The DNA for the CDR3 is TGTGCCAGCAGTCGGACTCTTACCCAGTACTTC.

The chain joins TRBV27 to TRBJ2-1; 11 positions match TRBD2. Germline assignment: CDR1 MNHEY and CDR2 SMNVEV (reference sequence). The CDR3 is 15 residues long. Losses at the gene ends were 5 bases for V and 8 bases for J; bases not matched to a gene: 8. CDR3 residues: CASSTGTSGRYEQFF. CDR3 DNA: TGTGCCAGCAGTACCGGGACTAGCGGTCGGTATGAGCAGTTCTTC.

The genes are TRBV4-1 and TRBJ2-7; 7 positions agree with TRBD1. The V gene's germline CDR1 is MGHRA and CDR2 YSYEKL. The CDR3 length is 13 residues. Losses at the gene ends were 4 bases for V and 2 bases for J; bases not matched to a gene: 2. The CDR3 loop is CASSPTGTYEQYF. CDR3 bases: TGCGCCAGCAGCCCGACAGGGACCTACGAGCAGTACTTC.

CDR3 DNA sequence: TGTGCCAGCAGCTCGGACAGCCGTGGAAACACCATATATTTT. Translation: CASSSDSRGNTIYF. The genes are TRBV5-4 and TRBJ1-3; D is possibly TRBD1 (6 bases). This CDR3 comprises 14 residues. The V and J ends lost 3 bases and 3 bases respectively, with 10 bases between them. Germline CDR1 reads SGHNT; CDR2 reads YYREEE (reference sequence).

The chain links TRBV10-3 to TRBJ2-7, with 8 bases fitting TRBD2. Germline V gene sequence: CDR1 ENHRY, CDR2 SYGVKD. The CDR3 runs to 15 residues. V dropped 4 bases and J dropped 3; count of bases not matched to a gene: 8. The CDR3 DNA reads as TGTGCCATCAGTGGCACGCTAGCGGGCCTCTACGAGCAGTACTTC. This translates into CAISGTLAGLYEQYF.

The gene calls are TRBV29-1 and TRBJ2-7; 10 positions agree with TRBD1. The CDR3 length is 15 residues. After removal of 4 bases from V and 6 bases from J, the junction contained 12 bases not matched to a gene. CDR1 and CDR2 from the germline V gene are SQVTM and ANQGSEA. The DNA of the CDR3 is TGCAGCGTTGGTTCCCGGGACAGGGGACCCCGCGAGCAGTACTTC. It translates to CSVGSRDRGPREQYF.

The V gene is TRBV18, the J gene TRBJ1-1; D not resolved. Looked up from germline, CDR1 is KGHSH and CDR2 is LQKENI. This CDR3 spans 15 amino acids. V was shortened by 3 bases and J by 1 base, with 12 bases between the two germline ends. The CDR3 region has the DNA TGTGCCAGCTCACCCAATGCAGGCTCGAACACTGAAGCTTTCTTT. Translating it yields CASSPNAGSNTEAFF.

The chain is built from TRBV4-3 and TRBJ2-7, with 11 bases identical to TRBD1. The junction had 2 bases not matched to a gene; V was cut back by 1 base and J by 3 bases. This CDR3 is built from 15 residues. Germline CDR1 LGHNA, CDR2 YSLEER. Here the CDR3 reads CASSQGGTGGYEQYF. The CDR3 coding sequence is TGCGCCAGCAGCCAAGGAGGGACAGGGGGCTACGAGCAGTACTTC.

This clone occurred once. The chain combines TRBV7-3 with TRBJ2-1; D uncertain. The CDR3 loop spans 16 amino acids. V shed 2 bases and J shed 4 bases, with 15 bases lying between them. Germline V gene sequence: CDR1 SGHTA, CDR2 FQGTGA. The chain's CDR3 is CASSLERVPPYNEQFF. In DNA form, the CDR3 reads TGTGCCAGCAGCTTAGAACGGGTTCCCCCATACAATGAGCAGTTCTTC.